This T cell receptor beta chain was captured by sequencing in a study of identical twins listed by TCRdb under 2016. Broadly, across the study: The study deep-sequenced TCR alpha and beta repertoires from monozygotic twins, unrelated adults of various ages and cord blood to test whether fetal clonotypes persist. To rule out contamination, the twin experiments were replicated at different times with different library preparation protocols. General conclusions and limits of the study: Compared with coincidental sharing between unrelated individuals, an excess of low generation-probability sequences was observed among out-of-frame TCR alpha sequences shared between twins. A weaker excess of twin sharing was found in beta out-of-frame sequences because the signal-to-noise ratio was lowered by fewer shared sequences. In monozygotic twins, recombination models systematically underestimated out-of-frame TCR alpha sharing, but the models matched the sharing seen between unrelated individuals. Because the same donors could not be followed over many years, the conclusions relied on cross-sectional statistical analysis. Zero-insertion analyses could be partly confounded by invariant T cells such as MAIT and iNKT, although diverse VJ usage argued against such confounding for most clonotypes. Fewer insertions were carried by abundant cord blood beta clonotypes; a weaker similar trend was observed in young adult naive repertoires, while no such trend was observed in memory repertoires.

The method behind the library was 5' RACE. The run used an Illumina HiSeq 2000. A universal primer binding site was introduced by template switching, and a unique molecular identifier was present in the final cDNA, enabling accurate counting of TCR cDNA molecules. Specific primers in the conserved constant-segment region were used to synthesize first-strand cDNA for the TCR alpha and beta chains. To control for contamination, each cDNA library was double barcoded with a SMART-Mk sample barcode plus Illumina barcodes. Two successive PCR steps introduced TruSeq adapter sequences along with Illumina sample barcodes. Sequencing of the TCR alpha and beta cDNA libraries was done on the Illumina HiSeq platform using custom primers. As for the authors' bioinformatics: Raw reads were processed with MiGEC to extract unique molecular identifiers, and MiXCR was used to determine CDR3 positions. Recombination models were inferred per individual with the repgenHMM and IGoR tools using an EM algorithm. The tcR package in R was used for shared clonotype analysis, with sharing normalized by the product of cloneset sizes. To study raw recombination without the effects of thymic and clonal selection, out-of-frame nonproductive sequences were analyzed. In TCRdb, the public reads were trimmed at Q25 with fastp and aligned with MiXCR, with productive beta chains retained. All rows with the same CDR3 protein become a single entry with the most common DNA and genes. The V and J calls shown here were made by TCRdb, not taken from the authors' results. For this sample there are roughly 720,000 distinct CDR3 sequences; 15% to 20% appear just once. In total, the top ten clones hold roughly 14% of the sample.

All donors were healthy Caucasians. Three pairs of female monozygotic twins, all aged roughly 18 to 30 years, made up the twin cohort. The RNA used for TCR libraries was isolated from peripheral blood mononuclear cells. This clonotype was picked up many times. Its antigen has not been determined. No much larger clone is present one base from it, and per-base qualities are unavailable. CDR1 and CDR2 were assigned from the germline V gene as SGHDT and YYEEEE. Inclusive of the bounding cysteine and phenylalanine, the CDR3 is 13 residues long. Only the CDR3 region is kept as DNA, spanning 39 bases read in frame from base 1. V is pared back by 0 bases and J by 9 bases, with 10 bases lying between the germline termini. The sample was also reused in another study, on T cells expressing NK-cell markers. According to the second study: In sorted CD3+CD56+NKG2C+, CD3+CD56+NKG2C- and CD3+CD56-NKG2C+ T-cell subsets from several donors, TCR beta-chain repertoires were profiled. Among the eight sequenced donors, seven were HCMV-seropositive and one was HCMV-seronegative. To restrict sorting to alphabetaTCR-expressing T cells, an anti-gammadeltaTCR antibody was added in several experiments. In six donors, the dominant CD3+CD56+NKG2C+ clonotypes were among the top 10 CD8+ clonotypes and accounted for about 1.0-7.0% of CD8+ T cells. Those dominant clonotypes were again the most abundant among CD3+CD56-NKG2C+ cells in several donors, at 28.3-60.1%. It remained unclear whether the expanded NKG2C-expressing T cell clones were specific for HCMV antigens. The eight sequenced donors were randomly selected healthy volunteers, three men and five women. HCMV serostatus was determined by detecting HCMV-specific IgG in serum with a commercial ELISA kit. For six donors, unsorted PBMC were also used to sequence bulk peripheral blood T-cell repertoires. MIGEC was used to demultiplex reads and group the reads by UMI, and MiTCR was used to assemble and quantify clonotypes. To exclude erroneous sequences, only TCR cDNA sequences supported by at least two reads were retained. The tcR package was used for downstream repertoire analysis, and clonotypes were matched between fractions using CDR3 nucleotide sequence together with V segment. VDJmatch was used to annotate antigen specificity against VDJdb, with one amino acid substitution allowed in CDR3.

The TCR originated in a woman younger than 35 in good health. Sample: PBMCs. The chain links TRBV5-6 with TRBJ2-1, with the D gene too uncertain to name. The DNA is as follows: TGTGCCAGCAGCTTGGGGGGAAGTGGTGAGCAGTTCTTC. This gives the protein CASSLGGSGEQFF.